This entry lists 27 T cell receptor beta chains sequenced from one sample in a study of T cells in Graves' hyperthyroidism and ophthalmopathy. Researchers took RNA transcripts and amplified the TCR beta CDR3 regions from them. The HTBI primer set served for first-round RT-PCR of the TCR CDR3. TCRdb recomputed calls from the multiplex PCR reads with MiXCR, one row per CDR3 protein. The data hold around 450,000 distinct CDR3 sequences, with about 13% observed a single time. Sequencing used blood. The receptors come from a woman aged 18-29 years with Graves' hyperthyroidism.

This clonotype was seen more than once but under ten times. The CDR3 spells CSARDRGRDYNEQFF. The DNA for the CDR3 is TGCAGTGCTAGAGATCGGGGCAGGGACTACAATGAGCAGTTCTTC. The chain carries TRBV20-1 and TRBJ2-1, with D perhaps TRBD1 or TRBD2 (5 bases each). The germline V and J ends were trimmed by 0 bases and 3 bases, with 12 bases remaining between them. This CDR3 contains 15 residues. The V gene's germline CDR1 is DFQATT and CDR2 SNEGSKA (reference sequence).

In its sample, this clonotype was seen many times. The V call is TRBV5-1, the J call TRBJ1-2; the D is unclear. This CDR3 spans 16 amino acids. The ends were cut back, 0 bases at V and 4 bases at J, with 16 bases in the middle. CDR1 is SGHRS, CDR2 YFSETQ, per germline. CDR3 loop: CASSLAETQAAYGYTF. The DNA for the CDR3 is TGCGCCAGCAGCTTGGCCGAGACTCAGGCGGCCTATGGCTACACCTTC.

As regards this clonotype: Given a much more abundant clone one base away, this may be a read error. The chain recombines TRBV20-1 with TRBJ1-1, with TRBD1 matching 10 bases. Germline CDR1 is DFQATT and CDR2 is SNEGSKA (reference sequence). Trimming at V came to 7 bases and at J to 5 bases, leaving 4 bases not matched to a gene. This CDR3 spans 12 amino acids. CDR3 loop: CSVRTGGTEAFF. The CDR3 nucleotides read TGCAGTGTCCGGACAGGGGGGACTGAAGCTTTCTTT.

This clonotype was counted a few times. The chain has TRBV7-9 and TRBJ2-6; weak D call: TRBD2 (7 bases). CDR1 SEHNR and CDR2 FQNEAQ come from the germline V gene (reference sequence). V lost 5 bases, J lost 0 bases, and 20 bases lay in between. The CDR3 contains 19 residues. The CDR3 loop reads CASSPRRERDNSGANVLTF. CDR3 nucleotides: TGTGCCAGCAGCCCCCGGCGCGAGCGGGACAACTCTGGGGCCAACGTCCTGACTTTC.

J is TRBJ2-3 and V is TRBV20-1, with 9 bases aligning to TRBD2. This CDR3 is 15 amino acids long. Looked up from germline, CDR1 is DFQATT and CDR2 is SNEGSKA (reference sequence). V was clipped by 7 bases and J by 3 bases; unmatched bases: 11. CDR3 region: CSVEGAGGGTDTQYF. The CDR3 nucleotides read TGCAGTGTCGAGGGAGCGGGAGGAGGGACAGATACGCAGTATTTT.

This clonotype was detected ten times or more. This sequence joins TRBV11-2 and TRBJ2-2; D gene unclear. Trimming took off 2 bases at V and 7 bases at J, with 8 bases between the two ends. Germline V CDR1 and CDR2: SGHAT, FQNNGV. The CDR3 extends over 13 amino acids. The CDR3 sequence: CASSLQLSGELFF. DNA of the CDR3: TGTGCCAGCAGCTTACAGTTAAGCGGGGAGCTGTTTTTT. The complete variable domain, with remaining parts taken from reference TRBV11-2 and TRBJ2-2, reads EAGVAQSPRYKIIEKRQSVAFWCNPISGHATLYWYQQILGQGPKLLIQFQNNGVVDDSQLPKDRFSAERLKGVDSTLKIQPAKLEDSAVYLCASSLQLSGELFFGEGSRLTVL.

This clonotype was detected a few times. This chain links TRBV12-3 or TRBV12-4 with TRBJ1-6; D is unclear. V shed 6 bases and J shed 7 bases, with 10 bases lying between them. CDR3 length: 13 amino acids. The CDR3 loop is CASRLQRNSPLHF. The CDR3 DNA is TGTGCCAGCAGGCTACAGAGGAATTCACCCCTCCACTTT.

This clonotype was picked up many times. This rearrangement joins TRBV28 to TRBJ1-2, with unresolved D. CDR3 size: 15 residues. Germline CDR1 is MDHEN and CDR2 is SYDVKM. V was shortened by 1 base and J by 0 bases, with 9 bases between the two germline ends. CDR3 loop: CASSLLSVPNYGYTF. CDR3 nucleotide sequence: TGTGCCAGCAGTTTATTGTCGGTTCCTAACTATGGCTACACCTTC.

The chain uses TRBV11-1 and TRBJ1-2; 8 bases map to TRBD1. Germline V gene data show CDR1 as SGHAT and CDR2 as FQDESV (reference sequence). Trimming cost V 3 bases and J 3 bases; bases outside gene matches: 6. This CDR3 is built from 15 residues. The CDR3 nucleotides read TGTGCCAGCAGCTTTCCGGACAGGGAGGACTATGGCTACACCTTC. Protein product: CASSFPDREDYGYTF.

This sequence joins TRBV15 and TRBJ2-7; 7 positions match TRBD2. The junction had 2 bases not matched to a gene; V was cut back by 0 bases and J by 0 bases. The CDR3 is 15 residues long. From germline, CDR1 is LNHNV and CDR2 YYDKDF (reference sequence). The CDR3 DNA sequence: TGTGCCACCAGCAGAGATACTAGCGTCTCCTACGAGCAGTACTTC. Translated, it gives CATSRDTSVSYEQYF.

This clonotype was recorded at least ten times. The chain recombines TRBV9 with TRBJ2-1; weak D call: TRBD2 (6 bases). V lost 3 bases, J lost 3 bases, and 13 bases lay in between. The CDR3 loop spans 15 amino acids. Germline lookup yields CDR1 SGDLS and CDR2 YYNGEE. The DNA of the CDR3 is TGTGCCAGCAGCGCGTCCGGGACTCACTACAATGAGCAGTTCTTC. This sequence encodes CASSASGTHYNEQFF.

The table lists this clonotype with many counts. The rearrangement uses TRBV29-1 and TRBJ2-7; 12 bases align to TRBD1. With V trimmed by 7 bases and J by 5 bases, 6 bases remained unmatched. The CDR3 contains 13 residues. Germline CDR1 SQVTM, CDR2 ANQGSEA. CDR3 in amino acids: CSAGDRGLNEQYF. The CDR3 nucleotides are TGCAGCGCGGGGGACAGGGGGCTGAACGAGCAGTACTTC.

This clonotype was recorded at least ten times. This CDR3 reads CSADRVNGYTF. Written as DNA, the CDR3 is TGCAGTGCCGACCGGGTGAATGGCTACACCTTC. The chain is built from TRBV20-1 and TRBJ1-2; D call uncertain. V lost 6 bases to trimming and J lost 6 bases, with 11 bases between them. In germline, CDR1 is DFQATT, CDR2 SNEGSKA (reference sequence). This CDR3 spans 11 amino acids.

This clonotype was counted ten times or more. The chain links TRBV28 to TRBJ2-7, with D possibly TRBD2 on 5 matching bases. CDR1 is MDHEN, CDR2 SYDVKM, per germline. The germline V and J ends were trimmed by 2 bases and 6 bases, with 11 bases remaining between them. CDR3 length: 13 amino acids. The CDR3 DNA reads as TGTGCCAGCAGTTTACTCCCCGGGGTCGAGCAGTACTTC. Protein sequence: CASSLLPGVEQYF. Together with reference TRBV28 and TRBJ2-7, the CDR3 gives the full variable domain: DVKVTQSSRYLVKRTGEKVFLECVQDMDHENMFWYRQDPGLGLRLIYFSYDVKMKEKGDIPEGYSVSREKKERFSLILESASTNQTSMYLCASSLLPGVEQYFGPGTRLTVT.

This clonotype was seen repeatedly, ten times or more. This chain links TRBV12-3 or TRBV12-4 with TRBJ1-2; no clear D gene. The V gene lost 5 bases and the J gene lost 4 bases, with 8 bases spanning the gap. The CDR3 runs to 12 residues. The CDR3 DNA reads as TGTGCCAGCAGTGGACGCTCCTATGGCTACACCTTC. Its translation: CASSGRSYGYTF.

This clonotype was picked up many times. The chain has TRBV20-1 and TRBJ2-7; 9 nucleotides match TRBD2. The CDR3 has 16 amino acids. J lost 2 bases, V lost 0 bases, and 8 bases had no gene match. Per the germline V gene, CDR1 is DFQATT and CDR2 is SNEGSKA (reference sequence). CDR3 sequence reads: CSARDVVTSGAYEQYF. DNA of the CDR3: TGCAGTGCTAGAGATGTGGTGACTAGCGGAGCCTACGAGCAGTACTTC.

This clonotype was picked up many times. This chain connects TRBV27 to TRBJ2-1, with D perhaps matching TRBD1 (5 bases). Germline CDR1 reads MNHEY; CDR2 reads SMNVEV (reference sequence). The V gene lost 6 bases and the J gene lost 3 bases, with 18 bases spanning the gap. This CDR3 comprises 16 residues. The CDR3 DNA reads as TGTGCCAGCAGCCCCAATAGGGGTGTCAGCTACAATGAGCAGTTCTTC. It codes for CASSPNRGVSYNEQFF.

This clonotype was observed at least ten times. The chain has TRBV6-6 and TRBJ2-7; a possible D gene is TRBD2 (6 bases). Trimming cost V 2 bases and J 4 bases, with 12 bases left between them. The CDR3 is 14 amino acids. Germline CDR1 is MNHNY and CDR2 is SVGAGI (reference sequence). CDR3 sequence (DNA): TGTGCCAGCAGTTACGCACGGGGGACTTACGAGCAGTACTTC. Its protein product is CASSYARGTYEQYF.

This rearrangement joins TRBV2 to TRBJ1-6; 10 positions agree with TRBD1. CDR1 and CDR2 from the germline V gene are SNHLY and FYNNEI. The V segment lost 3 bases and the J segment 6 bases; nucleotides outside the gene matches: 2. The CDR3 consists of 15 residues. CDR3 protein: CASSDRTGGNSPLHF. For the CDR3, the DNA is TGTGCCAGCAGTGACCGGACAGGGGGTAATTCACCCCTCCACTTT.

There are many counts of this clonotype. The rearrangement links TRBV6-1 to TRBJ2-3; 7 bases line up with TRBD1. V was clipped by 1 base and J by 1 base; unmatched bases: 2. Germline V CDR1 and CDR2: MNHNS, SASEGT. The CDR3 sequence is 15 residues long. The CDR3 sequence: CASSEGGGGTDTQYF. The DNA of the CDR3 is TGTGCCAGCAGTGAAGGAGGGGGCGGCACAGATACGCAGTATTTT.

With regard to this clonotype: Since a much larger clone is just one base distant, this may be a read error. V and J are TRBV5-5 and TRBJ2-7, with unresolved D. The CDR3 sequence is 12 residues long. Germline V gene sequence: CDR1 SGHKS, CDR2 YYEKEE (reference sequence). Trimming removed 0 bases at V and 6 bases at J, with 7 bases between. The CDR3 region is CASSLAASEQYF. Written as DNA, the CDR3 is TGTGCCAGCAGCTTGGCAGCTAGCGAGCAGTACTTC.

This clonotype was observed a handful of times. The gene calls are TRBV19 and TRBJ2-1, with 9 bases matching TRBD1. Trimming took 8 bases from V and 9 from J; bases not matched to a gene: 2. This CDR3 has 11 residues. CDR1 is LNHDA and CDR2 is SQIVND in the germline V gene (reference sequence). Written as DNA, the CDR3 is TGTGCCAGTTGGACAGGGGTTGAGCAGTTCTTC. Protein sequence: CASWTGVEQFF.

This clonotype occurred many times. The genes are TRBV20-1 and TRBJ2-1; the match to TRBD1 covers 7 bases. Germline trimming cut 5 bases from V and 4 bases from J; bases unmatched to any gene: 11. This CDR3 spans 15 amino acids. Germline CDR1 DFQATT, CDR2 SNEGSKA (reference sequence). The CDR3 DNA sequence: TGCAGTGCTTCGACTACCGGGACAGCGTACAATGAGCAGTTCTTC. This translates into CSASTTGTAYNEQFF.

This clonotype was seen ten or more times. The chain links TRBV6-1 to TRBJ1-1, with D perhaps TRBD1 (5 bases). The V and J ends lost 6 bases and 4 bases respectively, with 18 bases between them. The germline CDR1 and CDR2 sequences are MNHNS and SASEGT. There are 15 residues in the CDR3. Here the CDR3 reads CASSPQGQSGTEAFF. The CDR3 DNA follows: TGTGCCAGCAGCCCCCAGGGTCAATCGGGCACTGAAGCTTTCTTT.

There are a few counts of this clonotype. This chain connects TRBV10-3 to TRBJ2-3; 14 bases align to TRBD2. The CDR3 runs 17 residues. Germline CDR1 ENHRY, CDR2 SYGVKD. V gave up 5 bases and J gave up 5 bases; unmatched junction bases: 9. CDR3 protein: CAISTGLAGVMGDTQYF. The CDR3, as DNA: TGTGCCATCAGTACGGGACTAGCGGGAGTGATGGGAGATACGCAGTATTTT.

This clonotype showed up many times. This CDR3 is CASSSGPADEQYF. CDR3 coding DNA: TGCGCCAGCAGCTCTGGGCCAGCTGACGAGCAGTACTTC. The chain is built from TRBV5-1 and TRBJ2-7, with D uncertain. The V and J ends lost 3 bases and 5 bases respectively, with 12 bases between them. CDR1 SGHRS and CDR2 YFSETQ come from the germline V gene. The CDR3 contains 13 residues.

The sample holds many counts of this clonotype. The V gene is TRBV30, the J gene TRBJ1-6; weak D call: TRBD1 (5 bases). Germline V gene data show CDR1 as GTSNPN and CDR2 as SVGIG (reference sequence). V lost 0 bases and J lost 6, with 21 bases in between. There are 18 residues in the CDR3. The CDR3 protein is CAWSVLYAGTRGNSPLHF. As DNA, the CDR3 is TGTGCCTGGAGTGTACTTTATGCAGGCACAAGGGGTAATTCACCCCTCCACTTT.